This entry features one T cell receptor beta chain sequence. The source of the sample is a study of blood T cell repertoires in COVID-19. Profiling relied on immunoSEQ multiplex PCR, and the TCRdb table lists in-frame clones only, not all of them. The sample has fewer than 250,000 clones, around 90% seen once. Trimming at V came to 8 bases and at J to 8 bases, leaving 3 bases not matched to a gene. CDR1 and CDR2 from the germline V gene are SNHLY and FYNNEI. The CDR3 sequence is 11 residues long. This sequence originates from a man aged 30-40 years with COVID-19, enrolled during active disease. The material sequenced was peripheral blood. V gene TRBV2 combines with J gene TRBJ1-2, with TRBD1 matching 9 bases. CDR3 residues: CASHRGLGYTF. CDR3 DNA sequence: TGTGCCAGCCACAGGGGGCTGGGCTACACCTTC.